This T cell receptor (beta chain) derives from a study of early T cells in non-severe SARS-CoV-2 infection. TCRdb recomputed calls from the 5' RACE reads with MiXCR, one row per CDR3 protein. The sample consists of about 110,000 distinct CDR3 sequences, about 12% of them appearing once. Germline assignment: CDR1 SQVTM and CDR2 ANQGSEA. The germline V and J ends were trimmed by 4 bases and 0 bases, with 7 bases remaining between them. CDR3 length: 12 amino acids. Material for sequencing was whole blood. The chain uses TRBV29-1 and TRBJ2-7, with D hard to call. This receptor was taken from an adult who was a healthcare worker with PCR-confirmed SARS-CoV-2 infection or an uninfected control (not recorded which). In DNA form, the CDR3 reads TGCAGCGTTGCTACTAACTCCTACGAGCAGTACTTC. Its protein product is CSVATNSYEQYF.